This T cell receptor beta chain was captured in a study of CD8+CD57+ T cells in acquired aplastic anemia. About the research overall: Sorted CD4+ and CD8+ cells gave a mean 3.2 ug DNA, range about 0.2 to 27.4 ug. Regarding the study as a whole: Found in both controls and patients were around 31 CD8+ CDR3 sequences.

Both TCR beta VDJ combination and CDR3 sequence profiling were carried out. Genomic DNA was the template for this profiling. TCRdb reprocessed the reads with MiXCR, giving one entry per CDR3 protein. This sample has under 200,000 distinct CDR3 sequences, with about 70% found just once. After removal of 2 bases from V and 7 bases from J, the junction contained 5 bases not matched to a gene. CDR1 is LNHNV and CDR2 is YYDKDF in the germline V gene (reference sequence). CDR3 length equals 15 residues. The sequenced patients had an expansion of CD8+CD57+ cells seen by flow cytometry. Untreated patients provided the blood samples, with no therapy given before sampling. Details on this clonotype: Antigen: not known.

The sample taken for sequencing was sorted CD4+, CD8+, or CD8+CD57+ T cells (not recorded which) from PBMCs. The TCR comes from a human donor with aplastic anemia. V usage is TRBV15 and J usage is TRBJ1-4, with 9 bases that match TRBD1. The CDR3 coding sequence is TGTGCCACCAGCAGAACAGGGGGCGCGAGTGAAAAACTGTTTTTT. It yields the protein CATSRTGGASEKLFF.